Shown below are 8 T cell receptor beta chains from a single sample sequenced in a study of shared clonotypes between healthy human individuals. Cells designated naive CD8 were CD45RO-negative and were positively selected for CCR7, with terminally differentiated effector memory CD45RA+ cells excluded. Some clones are missing from TCRdb's copy, which holds only in-frame ones; the method was immunoSEQ multiplex PCR. The sample has just over 2,000,000 clones; less than 95% are singletons. The sample comprised naive CD8+ T cells sorted from blood. These receptors were obtained from a man younger than 35 in good health.

This chain joins TRBV27 and TRBJ1-1; no firm D call. The CDR3 contains 14 residues. V was shortened by 8 bases and J by 5 bases, with 18 bases between the two germline ends. Germline V gene sequence: CDR1 MNHEY, CDR2 SMNVEV (reference sequence). The DNA of the CDR3 is TGTGCCAGCGCAAATCTGGGAGGACTAACTGAAGCTTTCTTT. This gives the protein CASANLGGLTEAFF.

This clone has just one count. Different DNA sequences within this sample yield the same CDR3. V and J are TRBV30 and TRBJ1-2; D ambiguous. The germline CDR1 and CDR2 sequences are GTSNPN and SVGIG (reference sequence). This CDR3 has 16 residues. Between the trimmed V and J ends, which lost 5 bases and 6 bases, there was a span of 25 bases. The CDR3 bases are TGTGCCTGGTCGCCCCTCGCCGCCCCCTACTGGGATGGCTACACCTTC. Its protein product is CAWSPLAAPYWDGYTF.

DNA of the CDR3: TGTGCCAGCAGCGAGCAGCACTCCTACGAGCAGTACTTC. Translated: CASSEQHSYEQYF. The chain couples TRBV9 to TRBJ2-7, with D uncertain. Trimming took off 3 bases at V and 0 bases at J, with 7 bases between the two ends. CDR3 length: 13 residues. Germline loops: CDR1 SGDLS, CDR2 YYNGEE.

This clone was seen a single time. The V and J genes are TRBV7-9 and TRBJ2-2; TRBD2 is a possible D gene (5 bases). Germline CDR1 SEHNR, CDR2 FQNEAQ (reference sequence). V was trimmed by 7 bases and J by 6 bases, leaving 15 bases between them. The CDR3 spans 14 residues. In DNA form, the CDR3 reads TGTGCCAGCACTATGGGGAGTCTATCCGGGGAGCTGTTTTTT. As protein: CASTMGSLSGELFF.

The chain uses TRBV4-1 and TRBJ2-3; maybe TRBD2 (6 bases). The germline gives CDR1 MGHRA, CDR2 YSYEKL. Trimming took off 0 bases at V and 4 bases at J, with 11 bases between the two ends. The CDR3 length is 15 residues. CDR3 DNA sequence: TGCGCCAGCAGCCAAGAGCGGGGTTCTCCAGATACGCAGTATTTT. It specifies CASSQERGSPDTQYF.

This clone was seen only once. This chain joins TRBV14 and TRBJ2-3; D gene uncertain. The CDR3 runs 13 residues. Trimming cost V 0 bases and J 5 bases, with 6 bases left between them. Germline lookup yields CDR1 SGHDN and CDR2 FVKESK. The CDR3 nucleotides are TGTGCCAGCAGCCAAGAGGGCCGAGATACGCAGTATTTT. It yields the protein CASSQEGRDTQYF.

V gene TRBV11-2 combines with J gene TRBJ2-3; TRBD2 matches 13 bases. This CDR3 comprises 16 residues. Germline-derived CDR1 and CDR2 are SGHAT and FQNNGV. J gave up 2 bases and V 3 bases, and 2 bases lay outside the gene matches. CDR3 DNA: TGTGCCAGCAGCTTGGGACTAGCGGGGCTCACAGATACGCAGTATTTT. Translating it yields CASSLGLAGLTDTQYF.

CDR3 residues: CASSLQEEALEQYF. CDR3 DNA: TGTGCCAGCAGTTTGCAAGAGGAGGCCCTCGAGCAGTACTTC. The J gene is TRBJ2-7, the V gene TRBV6-5, with D perhaps TRBD2 (5 bases). In germline, CDR1 is MNHEY, CDR2 SVGAGI. Trimming removed 4 bases at V and 6 bases at J, with 16 bases between. This CDR3 has 14 residues.